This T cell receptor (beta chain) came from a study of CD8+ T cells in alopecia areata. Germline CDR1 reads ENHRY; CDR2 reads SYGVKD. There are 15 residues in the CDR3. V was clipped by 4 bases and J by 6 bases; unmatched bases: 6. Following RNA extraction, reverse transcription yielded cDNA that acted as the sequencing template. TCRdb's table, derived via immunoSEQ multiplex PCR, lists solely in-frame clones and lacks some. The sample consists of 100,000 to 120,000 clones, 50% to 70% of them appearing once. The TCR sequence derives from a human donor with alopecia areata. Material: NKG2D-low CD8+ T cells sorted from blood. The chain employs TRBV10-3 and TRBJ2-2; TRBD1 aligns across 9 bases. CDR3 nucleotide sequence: TGTGCCATCAGTGGCGGGGACAGGGTAGCCGGGGAGCTGTTTTTT. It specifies CAISGGDRVAGELFF.